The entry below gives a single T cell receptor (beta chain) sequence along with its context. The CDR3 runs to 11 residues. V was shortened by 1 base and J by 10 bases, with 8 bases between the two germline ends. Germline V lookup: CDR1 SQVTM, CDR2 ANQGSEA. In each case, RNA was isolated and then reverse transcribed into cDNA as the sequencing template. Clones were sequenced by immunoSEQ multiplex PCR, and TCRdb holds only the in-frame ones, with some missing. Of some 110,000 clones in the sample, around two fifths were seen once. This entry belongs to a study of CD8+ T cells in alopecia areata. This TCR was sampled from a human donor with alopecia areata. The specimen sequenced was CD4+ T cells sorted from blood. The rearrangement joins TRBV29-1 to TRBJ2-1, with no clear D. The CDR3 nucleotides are TGCAGCGTTGAAGTCCTTGGGGAGCAGTTCTTC. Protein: CSVEVLGEQFF.